These 11 T cell receptor beta chains came from one sample sequenced in a study of cytomegalovirus exposure and HLA in healthy donors. Use of 60 Vbeta and 13 Jbeta primers characterized the PCR. Clones were sequenced by immunoSEQ multiplex PCR, and TCRdb holds only the in-frame ones, with some missing. The table records about 140,000 clones, over 75% of them present only once. The sample consisted of PBMCs. These receptor sequences come from a young man in good health.

This sequence joins TRBV11-2 and TRBJ1-2; 11 bases agree with TRBD1. With V trimmed by 5 bases and J by 8 bases, 13 bases remained unmatched. The CDR3 has 16 amino acids. The V gene's germline CDR1 is SGHAT and CDR2 FQNNGV. The CDR3 DNA is TGTGCCAGCAGCCCGAGGACAGGGGGCATGGAAATGGGCTACACCTTC. Translating gives CASSPRTGGMEMGYTF.

This chain uses TRBV5-8 with TRBJ1-2, with 8 bases matching TRBD1. The V and J ends lost 4 bases and 8 bases, in that order; junction bases with no gene match: 7. CDR1 is SGHTS, CDR2 YDEGEE, per germline. The CDR3 spans 13 residues. CDR3 residues: CASSPRTGRGYTF. CDR3 nucleotide sequence: TGTGCCAGCAGCCCGCGGACAGGGAGAGGCTACACCTTC.

The chain uses TRBV9 and TRBJ2-3; the match to TRBD2 covers 7 bases. Germline CDR1 is SGDLS and CDR2 is YYNGEE. Trimming took 4 bases from V and 1 from J; bases not matched to a gene: 9. There are 16 residues in the CDR3. The CDR3 coding sequence is TGTGCCAGCAGCCTCCCCATGGCGGGAGGCACAGATACGCAGTATTTT. The encoded protein is CASSLPMAGGTDTQYF.

This clone was detected only once. The chain combines TRBV7-3 with TRBJ2-3, with a possible D match to TRBD2 (6 bases). CDR3 length: 17 amino acids. Germline values: CDR1 SGHTA, CDR2 FQGTGA. V was clipped by 3 bases and J by 0 bases, with 16 bases between them. This CDR3 is CASSFLPGSPSTDTQYF. The CDR3 nucleotides read TGTGCCAGCAGCTTTCTTCCCGGGAGTCCCAGCACAGATACGCAGTATTTT.

The V call is TRBV4-1, the J call TRBJ2-7; D remains unclear. From germline, CDR1 is MGHRA and CDR2 YSYEKL. This CDR3 comprises 14 residues. Trimming left V 1 base short and J 4 bases short, with 11 bases between. CDR3 sequence: CASSQGGSPYEQYF. The CDR3 DNA sequence: TGCGCCAGCAGCCAAGGCGGTTCCCCTTACGAGCAGTACTTC.

The chain combines TRBV7-8 with TRBJ1-1; unclear D gene. The CDR3 runs 14 residues. Germline V gene lookup returns CDR1 SGHVS and CDR2 FQNEAQ. V gave up 5 bases and J gave up 0 bases, with 10 bases separating them. The CDR3 sequence is CASSPLIVNTEAFF. Here the CDR3 DNA reads TGTGCCAGCAGCCCACTCATAGTGAACACTGAAGCTTTCTTT.

The chain employs TRBV11-2 and TRBJ2-6, with D possibly matching TRBD1 (6 bases). Germline CDR1 SGHAT, CDR2 FQNNGV. The CDR3 loop spans 17 amino acids. The germline V and J ends were trimmed by 4 bases and 4 bases, with 17 bases remaining between them. Written as DNA, the CDR3 is TGTGCCAGCAGCTCGAGACAGGCCCGTTCCGGGGCCAACGTCCTGACTTTC. Protein product: CASSSRQARSGANVLTF.

Only a few counts were recorded for this clone. The chain combines TRBV7-2 with TRBJ1-2; D might be TRBD1 (6 bases). This CDR3 region has 16 residues. CDR1 and CDR2 from the germline V gene are SGHTA and FQGNSA. V was shortened by 4 bases and J by 4 bases, with 19 bases between the two germline ends. The CDR3 DNA sequence: TGTGCCAGCAGCTCTCGGCGGCCGGGGGGCGGCTATGGCTACACCTTC. Its translation: CASSSRRPGGGYGYTF.

The chain combines TRBV18 with TRBJ1-5; 8 bases match TRBD1. J was trimmed by 6 bases and V by 4 bases; bases with no gene match: 5. The germline gives CDR1 KGHSH, CDR2 LQKENI. The CDR3 totals 14 residues. In DNA, the CDR3 is TGTGCCAGCTCACTCCAGGGGGCTTTTCAGCCCCAGCATTTT. Encoded protein: CASSLQGAFQPQHF.

This clone was recorded a few times. The chain joins TRBV18 to TRBJ1-5; 10 bases agree with TRBD1. Unmatched junction bases numbered 9, after V lost 4 bases and J lost 3 bases. CDR1 and CDR2 from the germline V gene are KGHSH and LQKENI. The CDR3 covers 17 residues. The CDR3 spells CASSQGDRGTNNQPQHF. The CDR3 nucleotides read TGTGCCAGCTCACAAGGGGACAGGGGAACGAACAATCAGCCCCAGCATTTT.

This clone was counted a few times. V and J are TRBV6-5 and TRBJ2-1; 10 nucleotides agree with TRBD1. The CDR3 loop spans 14 amino acids. Losses at the gene ends were 5 bases for V and 8 bases for J; bases not matched to a gene: 6. Germline V gives CDR1 MNHEY, CDR2 SVGAGI. The CDR3: CASSRDRGLDEQFF. The DNA of the CDR3 is TGTGCCAGCAGTCGCGACAGGGGGCTCGATGAGCAGTTCTTC.